Listed here are 10 T cell receptor beta chains from one sample, sequenced in a study of cytomegalovirus exposure and HLA in healthy donors. PCR amplification relied on 60 Vbeta primers (plus 13 Jbeta primers). Profiled with immunoSEQ multiplex PCR; TCRdb holds only in-frame clones, not every one. Its clone listing holds 95,000 to 150,000 clones. Sequenced sample: PBMCs. The origin of the receptors is a young man in good health and CMV-seronegative.

A note on this clone: Other DNA sequences from this sample encode an identical CDR3 as well. This sequence joins TRBV19 and TRBJ1-4; D perhaps matches TRBD1 (6 bases). The germline V gene has CDR1 LNHDA and CDR2 SQIVND (reference sequence). This CDR3 has 16 residues. Trimming took off 4 bases at V and 3 bases at J, with 15 bases between the two ends. CDR3 in amino acids: CASSNGRTASNEKLFF. CDR3 sequence (DNA): TGTGCCAGTAGTAATGGAAGGACAGCCTCTAATGAAAAACTGTTTTTT.

This sequence joins TRBV7-3 and TRBJ2-1; 10 bases agree with TRBD2. The ends lost 0 bases at V and 4 bases at J; junction bases unmatched: 6. Germline CDR1 reads SGHTA; CDR2 reads FQGTGA. The CDR3 spans 17 residues. The CDR3 loop is CASSLTGASGGYNEQFF. CDR3 bases: TGTGCCAGCAGCTTAACTGGGGCTAGCGGGGGTTACAATGAGCAGTTCTTC.

The genes are TRBV10-1 and TRBJ1-2, with D unresolved. The CDR3 is made up of 15 amino acids. From germline, CDR1 is WNHNN and CDR2 SYGVQD (reference sequence). V lost 0 bases, J lost 8 bases, and 16 bases lay in between. CDR3 DNA: TGCGCCAGCAGTGAGTCGATTTCTTCAGCAGGAGGCTACACCTTC. It is translated as CASSESISSAGGYTF.

The CDR3 here is CASSLADLNTGELFF. As DNA, the CDR3 is TGTGCCAGCAGCTTAGCCGACTTGAACACCGGGGAGCTGTTTTTT. This sequence joins TRBV13 and TRBJ2-2; D uncertain. The CDR3 is 15 amino acids. CDR1 PRHDT and CDR2 FYEKMQ come from the germline V gene (reference sequence). Trimming pared 1 base from V and 1 base from J, leaving 7 bases between.

The chain is built from TRBV10-1 and TRBJ2-1; 8 nucleotides match TRBD2. CDR3 length equals 14 residues. The V gene end was trimmed by 3 bases and the J gene end by 4 bases; junction bases not matched to a gene: 2. Looked up from germline, CDR1 is WNHNN and CDR2 is SYGVQD (reference sequence). The CDR3 loop is CASSDGGGYNEQFF. CDR3 nucleotide sequence: TGCGCCAGCAGTGACGGGGGGGGATACAATGAGCAGTTCTTC.

The rearrangement links TRBV2 to TRBJ2-7; TRBD1 might be the D (5 bases). V lost 4 bases and J lost 4, with 14 bases in between. Per the germline V gene, CDR1 is SNHLY and CDR2 is FYNNEI. This CDR3 is 14 amino acids long. The CDR3 region is CASSVMAGLYEQYF. The CDR3 DNA is TGTGCCAGCAGTGTAATGGCAGGGTTGTACGAGCAGTACTTC.

The chain carries TRBV19 and TRBJ1-5; 9 bases match TRBD1. Germline values: CDR1 LNHDA, CDR2 SQIVND (reference sequence). V lost 7 bases to trimming and J lost 8 bases; unmatched junction nucleotides: 3. This CDR3 is 12 amino acids long. CDR3 in amino acids: CASTDRGEPQHF. Here the CDR3 DNA reads TGTGCCAGTACGGACAGGGGTGAGCCCCAGCATTTT.

The chain combines TRBV5-1 with TRBJ1-4; TRBD1 agrees at 8 bases. Germline lookup yields CDR1 SGHRS and CDR2 YFSETQ. The length of the CDR3 is 14 residues. J gave up 5 bases and V 4 bases, and 4 bases lay outside the gene matches. CDR3 sequence reads: CASSTGQGNEKLFF. The CDR3 coding sequence is TGCGCCAGCAGCACAGGACAGGGAAATGAAAAACTGTTTTTT. The variable domain in full, completed from reference TRBV5-1 and TRBJ1-4, reads KAGVTQTPRYLIKTRGQQVTLSCSPISGHRSVSWYQQTPGQGLQFLFEYFSETQRNKGNFPGRFSGRQFSNSRSEMNVSTLELGDSALYLCASSTGQGNEKLFFGSGTQLSVL.

This chain uses TRBV14 with TRBJ1-3; possible D gene TRBD1, 6 bases. Per germline, CDR1 SGHDN and CDR2 FVKESK. CDR3 size: 15 residues. V gave up 4 bases and J gave up 1 base, with 11 bases separating them. CDR3: CASSLIGGSGNTIYF. For the CDR3, the DNA is TGTGCCAGCAGCCTAATAGGGGGATCTGGAAACACCATATATTTT.

V is TRBV7-6 and J is TRBJ2-7; D might be TRBD2 (5 bases). The length of the CDR3 is 17 residues. Germline V gives CDR1 SGHVS, CDR2 FNYEAQ. V was pared by 2 bases and J by 0 bases, with 17 bases between. This CDR3 reads CASSLRAGADYSYEQYF. CDR3 DNA sequence: TGTGCCAGCAGCTTAAGGGCGGGTGCCGATTACTCCTACGAGCAGTACTTC.